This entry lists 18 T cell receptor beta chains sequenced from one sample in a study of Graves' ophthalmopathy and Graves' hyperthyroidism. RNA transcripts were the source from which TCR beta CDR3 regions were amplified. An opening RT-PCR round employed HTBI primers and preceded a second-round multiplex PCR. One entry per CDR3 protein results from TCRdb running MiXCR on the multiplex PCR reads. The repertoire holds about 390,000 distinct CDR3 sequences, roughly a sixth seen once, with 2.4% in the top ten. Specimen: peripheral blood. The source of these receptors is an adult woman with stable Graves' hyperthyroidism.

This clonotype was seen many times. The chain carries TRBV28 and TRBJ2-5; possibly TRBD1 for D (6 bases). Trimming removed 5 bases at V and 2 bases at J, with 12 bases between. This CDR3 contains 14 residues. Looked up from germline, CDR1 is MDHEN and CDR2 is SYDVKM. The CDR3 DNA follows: TGTGCCAGCAGTCCCTGGACAGAACAAGAGACCCAGTACTTC. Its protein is CASSPWTEQETQYF.

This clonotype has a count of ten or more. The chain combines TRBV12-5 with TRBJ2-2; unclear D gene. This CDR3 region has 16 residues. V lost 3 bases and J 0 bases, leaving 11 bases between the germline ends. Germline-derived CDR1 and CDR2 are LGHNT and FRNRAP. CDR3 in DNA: TGTGCTAGTGGTTTAATCGTAAACGCGAACACCGGGGAGCTGTTTTTT. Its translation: CASGLIVNANTGELFF.

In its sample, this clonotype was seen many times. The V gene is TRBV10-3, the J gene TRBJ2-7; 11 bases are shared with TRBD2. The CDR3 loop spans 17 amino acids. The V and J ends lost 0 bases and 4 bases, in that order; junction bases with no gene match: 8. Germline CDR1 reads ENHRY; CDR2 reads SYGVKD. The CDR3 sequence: CAISESVGTSGPYEQYF. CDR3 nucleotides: TGTGCCATCAGTGAGTCTGTCGGGACTAGCGGCCCTTACGAGCAGTACTTC.

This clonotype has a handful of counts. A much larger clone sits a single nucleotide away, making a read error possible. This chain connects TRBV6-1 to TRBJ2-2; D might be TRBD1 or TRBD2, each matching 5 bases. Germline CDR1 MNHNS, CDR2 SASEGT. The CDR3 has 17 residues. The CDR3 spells CASSSTMAGSINGELCF. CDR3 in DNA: TGTGCCAGCAGCTCGACCATGGCAGGGAGTATTAACGGGGAGCTGTGTTTT.

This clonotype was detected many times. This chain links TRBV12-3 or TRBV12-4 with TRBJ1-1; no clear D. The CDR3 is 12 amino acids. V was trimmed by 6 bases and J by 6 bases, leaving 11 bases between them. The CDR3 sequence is CASSPPMPEAFF. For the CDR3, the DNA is TGTGCCAGCAGCCCCCCTATGCCTGAAGCTTTCTTT.

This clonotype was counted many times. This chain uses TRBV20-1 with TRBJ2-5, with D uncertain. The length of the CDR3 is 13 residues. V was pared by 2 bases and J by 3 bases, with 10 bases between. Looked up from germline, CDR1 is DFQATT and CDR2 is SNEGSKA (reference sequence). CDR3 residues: CSARIRSKETQYF. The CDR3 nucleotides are TGCAGTGCTAGAATTAGGTCGAAAGAGACCCAGTACTTC.

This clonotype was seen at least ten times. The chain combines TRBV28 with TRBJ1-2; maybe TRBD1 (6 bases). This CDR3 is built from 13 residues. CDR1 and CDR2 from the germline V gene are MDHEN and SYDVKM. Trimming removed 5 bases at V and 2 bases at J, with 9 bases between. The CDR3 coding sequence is TGTGCCAGCAGTAGCGGGACAAACTATGGCTACACCTTC. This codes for CASSSGTNYGYTF.

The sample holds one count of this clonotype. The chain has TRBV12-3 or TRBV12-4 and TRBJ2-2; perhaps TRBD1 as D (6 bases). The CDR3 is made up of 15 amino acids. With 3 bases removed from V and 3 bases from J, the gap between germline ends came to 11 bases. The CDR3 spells CASSLGAPYTGELFF. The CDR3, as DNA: TGTGCCAGCAGTTTGGGGGCGCCGTACACCGGGGAGCTGTTTTTT.

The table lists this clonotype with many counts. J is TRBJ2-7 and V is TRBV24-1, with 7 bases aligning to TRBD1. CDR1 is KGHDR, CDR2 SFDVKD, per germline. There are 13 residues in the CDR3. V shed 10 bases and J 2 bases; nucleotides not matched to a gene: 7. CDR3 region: CATWDRQTYEQYF. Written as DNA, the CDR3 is TGTGCCACTTGGGACAGACAAACCTACGAGCAGTACTTC.

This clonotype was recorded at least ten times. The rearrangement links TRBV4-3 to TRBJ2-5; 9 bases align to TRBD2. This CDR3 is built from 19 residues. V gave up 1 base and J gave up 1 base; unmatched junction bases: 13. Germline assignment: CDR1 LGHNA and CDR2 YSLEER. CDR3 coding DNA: TGCGCCAGCAGCCAAGTTTTTACTAGCGGGTGGCGGGGCCAAGAGACCCAGTACTTC. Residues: CASSQVFTSGWRGQETQYF.

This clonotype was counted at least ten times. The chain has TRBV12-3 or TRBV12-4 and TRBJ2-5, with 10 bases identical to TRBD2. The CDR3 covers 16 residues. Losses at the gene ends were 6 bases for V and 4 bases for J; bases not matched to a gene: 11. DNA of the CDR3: TGTGCCAGCAGCCGTACCGTACTAGCGGGAACAGAGACCCAGTACTTC. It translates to CASSRTVLAGTETQYF.

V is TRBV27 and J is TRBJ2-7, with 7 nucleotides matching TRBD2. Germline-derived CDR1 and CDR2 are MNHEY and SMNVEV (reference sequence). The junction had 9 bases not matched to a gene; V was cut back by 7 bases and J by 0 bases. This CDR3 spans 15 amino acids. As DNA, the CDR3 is TGTGCCAGCACGGGAGGCGGGAAGAGCTCCTACGAGCAGTACTTC. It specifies CASTGGGKSSYEQYF.

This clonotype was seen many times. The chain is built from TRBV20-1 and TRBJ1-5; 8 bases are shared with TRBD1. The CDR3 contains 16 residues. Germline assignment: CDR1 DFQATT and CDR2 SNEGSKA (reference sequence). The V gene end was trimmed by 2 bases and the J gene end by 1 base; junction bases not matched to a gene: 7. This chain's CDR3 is CSARPSPGGSNQPQHF. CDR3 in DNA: TGCAGTGCTAGACCATCTCCAGGGGGCAGCAATCAGCCCCAGCATTTT.

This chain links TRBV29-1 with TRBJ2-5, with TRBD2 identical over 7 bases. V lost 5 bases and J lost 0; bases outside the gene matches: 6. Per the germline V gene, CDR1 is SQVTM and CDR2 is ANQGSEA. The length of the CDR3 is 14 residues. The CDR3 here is CSVPDGGYQETQYF. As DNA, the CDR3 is TGCAGCGTTCCAGACGGGGGGTACCAAGAGACCCAGTACTTC. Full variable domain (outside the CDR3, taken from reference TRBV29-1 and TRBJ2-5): SAVISQKPSRDICQRGTSLTIQCQVDSQVTMMFWYRQQPGQSLTLIATANQGSEATYESGFVIDKFPISRPNLTFSTLTVSNMSPEDSSIYLCSVPDGGYQETQYFGPGTRLLVL.

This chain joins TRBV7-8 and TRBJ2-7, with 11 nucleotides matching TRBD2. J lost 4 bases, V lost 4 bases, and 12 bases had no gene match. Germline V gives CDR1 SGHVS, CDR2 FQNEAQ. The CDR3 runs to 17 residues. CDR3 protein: CASSSVLSSGGKYEQYF. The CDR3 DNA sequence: TGTGCCAGCAGCTCCGTCCTTTCTAGCGGGGGGAAATACGAGCAGTACTTC.

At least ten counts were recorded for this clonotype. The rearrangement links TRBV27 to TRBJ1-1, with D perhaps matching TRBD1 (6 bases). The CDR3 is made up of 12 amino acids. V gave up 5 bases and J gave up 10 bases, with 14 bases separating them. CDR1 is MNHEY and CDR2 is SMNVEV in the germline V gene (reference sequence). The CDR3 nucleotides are TGTGCCAGCAGTCCCCTTGGAGGGGGAGCTTTCTTT. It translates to CASSPLGGGAFF.

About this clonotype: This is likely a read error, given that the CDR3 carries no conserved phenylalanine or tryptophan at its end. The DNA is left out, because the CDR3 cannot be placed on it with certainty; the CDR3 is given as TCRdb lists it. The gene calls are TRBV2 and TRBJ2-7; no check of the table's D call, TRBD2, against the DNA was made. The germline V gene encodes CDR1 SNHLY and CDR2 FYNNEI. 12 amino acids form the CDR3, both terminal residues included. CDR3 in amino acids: CASSDGTRVLVI.

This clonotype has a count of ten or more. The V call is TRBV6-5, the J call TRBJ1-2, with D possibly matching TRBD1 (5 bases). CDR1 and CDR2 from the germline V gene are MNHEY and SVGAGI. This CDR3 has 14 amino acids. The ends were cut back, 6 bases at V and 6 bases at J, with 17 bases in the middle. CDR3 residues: CASRRVQGLDGYTF. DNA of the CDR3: TGTGCCAGCAGACGCGTCCAGGGTTTGGATGGCTACACCTTC.